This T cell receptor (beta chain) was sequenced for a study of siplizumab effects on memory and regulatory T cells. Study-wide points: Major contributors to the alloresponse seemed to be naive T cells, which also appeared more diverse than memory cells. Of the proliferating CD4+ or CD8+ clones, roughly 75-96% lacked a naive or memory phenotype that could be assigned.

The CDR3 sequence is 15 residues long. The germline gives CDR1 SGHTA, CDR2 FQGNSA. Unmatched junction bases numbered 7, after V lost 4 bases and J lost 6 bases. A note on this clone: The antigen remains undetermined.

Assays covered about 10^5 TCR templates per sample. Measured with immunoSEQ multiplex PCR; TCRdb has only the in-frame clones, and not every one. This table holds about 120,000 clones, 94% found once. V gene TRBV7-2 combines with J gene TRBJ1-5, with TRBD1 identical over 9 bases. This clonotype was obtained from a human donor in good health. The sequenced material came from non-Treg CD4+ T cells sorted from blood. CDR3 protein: CASSYTGQGSQPQHF. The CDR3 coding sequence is TGTGCCAGCAGCTACACGGGACAGGGTAGTCAGCCCCAGCATTTT. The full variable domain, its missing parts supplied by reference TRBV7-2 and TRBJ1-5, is GAGVSQSPSNKVTEKGKDVELRCDPISGHTALYWYRQSLGQGLEFLIYFQGNSAPDKSGLPSDRFSAERTGGSVSTLTIQRTQQEDSAVYLCASSYTGQGSQPQHFGDGTRLSIL.